A single sample is the source of the 20 T cell receptor beta chains below, sequenced in a study of shared clonotypes between healthy human individuals. Sequenced by immunoSEQ multiplex PCR; TCRdb stores in-frame clones only, minus some. The sample carries 2 million to 2.5 million clones, approximately 93% recorded once. Sequenced input: naive CD4+ T cells from PBMCs. Subset noted: CD45RA+ positively selected. The source of these receptors is a young man in good health. Some clones in this sample may be carry-over from other donors' samples.

V usage is TRBV7-3 and J usage is TRBJ1-2, with 10 bases matching TRBD1. With 2 bases clipped from V and 6 bases from J, the junction kept 6 bases outside the gene matches. The CDR3 consists of 15 residues. CDR1 and CDR2 from the germline V gene are SGHTA and FQGTGA. The CDR3 DNA reads as TGTGCCAGCAGCTTACAGCCGACAGGGGGCGATGGCTACACCTTC. It translates to CASSLQPTGGDGYTF.

This clone occurred once. This sequence joins TRBV29-1 and TRBJ2-7; perhaps TRBD2 as D (6 bases). The germline gives CDR1 SQVTM, CDR2 ANQGSEA. The CDR3 extends over 12 amino acids. V lost 5 bases and J 0 bases, leaving 8 bases between the germline ends. The CDR3 nucleotides are TGCAGCGTTCCGGGAGCCTCCTACGAGCAGTACTTC. It codes for CSVPGASYEQYF.

The V gene is TRBV7-2, the J gene TRBJ2-1, with 7 nucleotides matching TRBD1. V trimming: 5 bases; J trimming: 7 bases; junction bases outside the gene matches: 8. The CDR3 is made up of 14 amino acids. The germline V gene has CDR1 SGHTA and CDR2 FQGNSA. CDR3 DNA sequence: TGTGCCAGCAGCAGAAGACAGGGATGGAATGAGCAGTTCTTC. Translating gives CASSRRQGWNEQFF. Combining the CDR3 with reference TRBV7-2 and TRBJ2-1 gives the whole variable domain GAGVSQSPSNKVTEKGKDVELRCDPISGHTALYWYRQSLGQGLEFLIYFQGNSAPDKSGLPSDRFSAERTGGSVSTLTIQRTQQEDSAVYLCASSRRQGWNEQFFGPGTRLTVL.

The chain combines TRBV7-9 with TRBJ1-1; maybe TRBD1 (6 bases). Germline assignment: CDR1 SEHNR and CDR2 FQNEAQ (reference sequence). The CDR3 is 17 amino acids. The V gene lost 1 base and the J gene lost 1 base, with 16 bases spanning the gap. CDR3 nucleotide sequence: TGTGCCAGCAGCTTAGGGAGGACAGTTAACCAGAACACTGAAGCTTTCTTT. Its translation: CASSLGRTVNQNTEAFF. Full variable domain (remainder filled in from reference TRBV7-9 and TRBJ1-1): DTGVSQNPRHKITKRGQNVTFRCDPISEHNRLYWYRQTLGQGPEFLTYFQNEAQLEKSRLLSDRFSAERPKGSFSTLEIQRTEQGDSAMYLCASSLGRTVNQNTEAFFGQGTRLTVV.

This chain links TRBV10-3 with TRBJ2-2; 10 nucleotides align to TRBD2. Germline loops: CDR1 ENHRY, CDR2 SYGVKD. J lost 6 bases, V lost 4 bases, and 8 bases had no gene match. This CDR3 has 16 amino acids. This chain's CDR3 is CAISAGGTSAPGELFF. DNA of the CDR3: TGTGCCATCAGTGCCGGAGGGACTAGCGCTCCCGGGGAGCTGTTTTTT.

The chain recombines TRBV27 with TRBJ1-1; TRBD1 agrees at 9 bases. The V gene end was trimmed by 6 bases and the J gene end by 8 bases; junction bases not matched to a gene: 4. CDR1 MNHEY and CDR2 SMNVEV come from the germline V gene (reference sequence). The CDR3 extends over 12 amino acids. The CDR3 coding sequence is TGTGCCAGCAGCCACAGGGGGCGAGAAGCTTTCTTT. It translates to CASSHRGREAFF.

The rearrangement uses TRBV4-2 and TRBJ2-1; D perhaps matches TRBD1 (5 bases). Deletions cut 0 bases from V and 0 bases from J, with 12 bases between. CDR3 size: 17 residues. From germline, CDR1 is LGHNA and CDR2 YNFKEQ. The CDR3 nucleotides are TGTGCCAGCAGCCAAGATCCAAGGGGCGGCTCCTACAATGAGCAGTTCTTC. Translation gives CASSQDPRGGSYNEQFF.

The J gene is TRBJ2-1, the V gene TRBV27; 8 bases agree with TRBD2. Germline trimming cut 4 bases from V and 0 bases from J; bases unmatched to any gene: 14. CDR1 is MNHEY, CDR2 SMNVEV, per germline (reference sequence). The CDR3 totals 19 residues. This CDR3 reads CASSSVGGRTSSSYNEQFF. The CDR3 DNA reads TGTGCCAGCAGTTCTGTCGGCGGGAGGACCTCGAGCTCCTACAATGAGCAGTTCTTC.

This clone occurred once. This chain joins TRBV27 and TRBJ2-6; TRBD1 matches 10 bases. The trim removed 8 bases at V and 2 bases at J, leaving 9 bases unmatched. Germline V CDR1 and CDR2: MNHEY, SMNVEV (reference sequence). This CDR3 spans 17 amino acids. CDR3 in amino acids: CASYSRQGAPGANVLTF. In DNA form, the CDR3 reads TGTGCCAGCTACAGCAGACAGGGGGCCCCTGGGGCCAACGTCCTGACTTTC.

This chain joins TRBV5-4 and TRBJ2-7; 7 nucleotides agree with TRBD1. The CDR3 is made up of 15 amino acids. The V and J ends lost 2 bases and 3 bases, in that order; junction bases with no gene match: 8. Germline V gene data show CDR1 as SGHNT and CDR2 as YYREEE (reference sequence). Written as DNA, the CDR3 is TGTGCCAGCAGCTTCGGACAGGATGGTCGCTACGAGCAGTACTTC. It is translated as CASSFGQDGRYEQYF.

The genes are TRBV5-6 and TRBJ1-6, with unresolved D. Trimming shortened V by 4 bases and J by 7 bases, and 9 bases separated the two germline ends. The CDR3 has 13 amino acids. CDR1 and CDR2 (germline): SGHDT, YYEEEE. CDR3 sequence: CASSHAGNSPLHF. In DNA, the CDR3 is TGTGCCAGCAGCCACGCGGGGAATTCACCCCTCCACTTT.

V usage is TRBV15 and J usage is TRBJ2-1; 16 positions match TRBD2. CDR1 and CDR2 from the germline V gene are LNHNV and YYDKDF (reference sequence). Trimming at V came to 2 bases and at J to 1 base, leaving 8 bases not matched to a gene. The CDR3 consists of 20 residues. CDR3 sequence (DNA): TGTGCCACCAGCAGACCTCCGGGACTAGCGGGAGGGAGGTCCTACAATGAGCAGTTCTTC. Encoded protein: CATSRPPGLAGGRSYNEQFF.

This clone was observed once. This chain connects TRBV18 to TRBJ1-2; possibly TRBD1 for D (6 bases). This CDR3 has 20 residues. Trimming took off 1 base at V and 0 bases at J, with 24 bases between the two ends. Per germline, CDR1 KGHSH and CDR2 LQKENI. CDR3 in amino acids: CASSPLRQALSDSPNYGYTF. CDR3 bases: TGTGCCAGCTCACCACTAAGACAGGCGCTGTCCGACTCACCTAACTATGGCTACACCTTC. Full variable domain (remainder filled in from reference TRBV18 and TRBJ1-2): NAGVMQNPRHLVRRRGQEARLRCSPMKGHSHVYWYRQLPEEGLKFMVYLQKENIIDESGMPKERFSAEFPKEGPSILRIQQVVRGDSAAYFCASSPLRQALSDSPNYGYTFGSGTRLTVV.

The chain combines TRBV6-5 with TRBJ2-3, with 8 nucleotides matching TRBD2. CDR1 and CDR2 from the germline V gene are MNHEY and SVGAGI. The V segment lost 10 bases and the J segment 2 bases; nucleotides outside the gene matches: 8. This CDR3 has 14 residues. CDR3 sequence: CATRAGGYTDTQYF. The CDR3 nucleotides read TGTGCCACCCGGGCGGGAGGCTACACAGATACGCAGTATTTT.

V and J are TRBV29-1 and TRBJ2-7; 10 bases match TRBD1. V lost 0 bases to trimming and J lost 5 bases; unmatched junction nucleotides: 7. This CDR3 comprises 15 residues. The V gene's germline CDR1 is SQVTM and CDR2 ANQGSEA. For the CDR3, the DNA is TGCAGCGTTGAAGATTGGACAGGGGGGAGAGACGAGCAGTACTTC. Translated, it gives CSVEDWTGGRDEQYF.

The chain is built from TRBV15 and TRBJ1-5; D perhaps matches TRBD1 (5 bases). Germline V gene data show CDR1 as LNHNV and CDR2 as YYDKDF (reference sequence). This CDR3 comprises 15 residues. Trimming left V 0 bases short and J 11 bases short, with 17 bases between. CDR3 residues: CATSRDRIRGATQHF. The DNA of the CDR3 is TGTGCCACCAGCAGAGATCGGATCCGCGGGGCGACCCAGCATTTT.

The chain couples TRBV2 to TRBJ1-1; tentative D call: TRBD1 (6 bases). The germline V and J ends were trimmed by 6 bases and 1 base, with 9 bases remaining between them. The germline gives CDR1 SNHLY, CDR2 FYNNEI. This CDR3 contains 13 residues. The CDR3, as DNA: TGTGCCAGCAGAAAACAGGGGAACACTGAAGCTTTCTTT. Protein sequence: CASRKQGNTEAFF.

This clone was recorded only once. The chain uses TRBV30 and TRBJ2-3, with D maybe TRBD2 (6 bases). V was cut by 2 bases and J by 2 bases, with 8 bases left in between. Germline V gene lookup returns CDR1 GTSNPN and CDR2 SVGIG (reference sequence). The CDR3 runs 13 residues. This CDR3 is CAWSSGVTDTQYF. The CDR3 DNA reads TGTGCCTGGAGTTCGGGGGTCACAGATACGCAGTATTTT.

The chain couples TRBV7-9 to TRBJ1-2; D is unclear. Germline values: CDR1 SEHNR, CDR2 FQNEAQ (reference sequence). The CDR3 loop spans 12 amino acids. V dropped 6 bases and J dropped 3 bases, with 8 bases sitting between them. CDR3 amino acids: CASSPWDYGYTF. DNA for the CDR3: TGTGCCAGCAGTCCCTGGGACTATGGCTACACCTTC.

This chain links TRBV4-3 with TRBJ2-7; TRBD2 agrees at 9 bases. From germline, CDR1 is LGHNA and CDR2 YSLEER. This CDR3 is 15 amino acids long. The V segment lost 1 base and the J segment 2 bases; nucleotides outside the gene matches: 3. The CDR3 nucleotides read TGCGCCAGCAGCCAAGGACTAGCGGCCACCTACGAGCAGTACTTC. Translated: CASSQGLAATYEQYF.